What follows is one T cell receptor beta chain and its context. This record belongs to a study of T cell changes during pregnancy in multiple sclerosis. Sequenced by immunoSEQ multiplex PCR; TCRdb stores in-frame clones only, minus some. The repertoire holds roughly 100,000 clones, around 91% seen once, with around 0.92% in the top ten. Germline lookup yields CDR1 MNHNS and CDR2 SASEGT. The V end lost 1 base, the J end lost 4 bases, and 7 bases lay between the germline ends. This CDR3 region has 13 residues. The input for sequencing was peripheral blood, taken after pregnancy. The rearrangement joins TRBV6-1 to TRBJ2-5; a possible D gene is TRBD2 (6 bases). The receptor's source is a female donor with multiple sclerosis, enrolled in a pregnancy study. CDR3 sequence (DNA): TGTGCCAGCAGTGAAGTCGGGGGAGAGACCCAGTACTTC. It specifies CASSEVGGETQYF.